The rows below give T cell receptor beta chains drawn from one sample of a study of blood T cell repertoires in COVID-19. Profiling relied on immunoSEQ multiplex PCR, and the TCRdb table lists in-frame clones only, not all of them. The sample includes 200,000 or so clones, over 80% of them seen just once. The sample was PBMCs or T cells enriched from blood (not recorded which). The receptor source for this set is a woman aged 25 to 39 who had been exposed to COVID-19. Both conserved end residues are part of each CDR3. A D gene is named only where the DNA matches it firmly.

d_gene	v_gene	j_gene	CDR3aa
-	TRBV2	TRBJ2-2	CASSVSGTNTGELFF
-	TRBV19	TRBJ1-1	CASSIAMTEAFF
TRBD2	TRBV6-4	TRBJ2-7	CASSDRRGGNYEQYF
-	TRBV10-3	TRBJ1-2	CAISDMGAEGYTF
-	TRBV18	TRBJ2-1	CASSPVQAPNNEQFF
TRBD1	TRBV6-1	TRBJ2-7	CASSDRGLYEQYF
TRBD1	TRBV5-1	TRBJ2-5	CASSLAGTGSGETQYF
TRBD1	TRBV30	TRBJ1-6	CAWRRDSHNSPLHF
TRBD2	TRBV10-2	TRBJ2-1	CASSPSTSGSTYPLNEQFF
TRBD2	TRBV7-9	TRBJ2-7	CASSLRRGDAYEQYF
-	TRBV5-1	TRBJ2-7	CASSLSFDRRYYEQYF
TRBD2	TRBV11-2	TRBJ2-5	CASSFLGAGGQETQYF
-	TRBV6-5	TRBJ2-7	CASSLTRAHLYEQYF
-	TRBV7-7	TRBJ1-3	CASSLDRRSGNTIYF
TRBD2	TRBV5-6	TRBJ2-1	CASSLVHPFGGSVSEQFF
TRBD2	TRBV19	TRBJ2-7	CASPSGDEQYF
-	TRBV11-2	TRBJ1-4	CASSPKFRGKGEKLFF
TRBD2	TRBV11-1	TRBJ2-1	CASSLTLAAGYNEQFF
TRBD2	TRBV5-1	TRBJ2-1	CASSFVAGGPRKPANEQFF
-	TRBV24-1	TRBJ1-2	CATSDYGYTF
-	TRBV13	TRBJ2-7	CASSLGSTYEQYF
TRBD1	TRBV29-1	TRBJ1-2	CSVVPGGNYGYTF
-	TRBV5-1	TRBJ2-3	CASSPRDTFTDTQYF
-	TRBV2	TRBJ1-1	CASRNRGNGINTEAFF
TRBD2	TRBV3-1/TRBV3-2	TRBJ2-7	CASSQDGTSGRLLYEQYF
-	TRBV28	TRBJ1-5	CASSDDRFNQPQHF
TRBD1	TRBV2	TRBJ1-5	CASSDRGINQPQHF
TRBD1	TRBV5-1	TRBJ1-5	CASSSGQGNQPQHF
-	TRBV7-9	TRBJ1-6	CASSLSGKENSPLHF
-	TRBV7-9	TRBJ1-1	CASSFLPRTDGREAFF
-	TRBV21-1	TRBJ2-5	CASSKTTGKQETQYF
-	TRBV24-1	TRBJ2-1	CATSDSPGSEQFF
TRBD2	TRBV5-3	TRBJ2-7	CARSLPWTSSKQYF
-	TRBV29-1	TRBJ2-2	CSAGENTGELFF
-	TRBV12-3/TRBV12-4	TRBJ1-1	CASSLTAATEAFF
-	TRBV19	TRBJ1-1	CASTSGGEAFF
TRBD2	TRBV28	TRBJ2-7	CASSLNRPSGRTYEQYF
-	TRBV19	TRBJ1-1	CASSITQRNTEAFF
-	TRBV7-3	TRBJ1-1	CASSLTRLGEAFF
TRBD2	TRBV4-1	TRBJ2-2	CASSLSASGSSGELFF
-	TRBV24-1	TRBJ1-1	CATSREGGTEAFF
TRBD1	TRBV9	TRBJ2-1	CASSPRDRGFDEQFF
-	TRBV2	TRBJ2-4	CATLLARSAKNIQYF
TRBD2	TRBV2	TRBJ2-7	CASNPGLAGAYEQYF
TRBD2	TRBV13	TRBJ2-5	CASSTLAGGRETQYF
-	TRBV30	TRBJ2-2	CAYRQSTGELFF
-	TRBV30	TRBJ2-7	CAWSVIGGFNEQYF